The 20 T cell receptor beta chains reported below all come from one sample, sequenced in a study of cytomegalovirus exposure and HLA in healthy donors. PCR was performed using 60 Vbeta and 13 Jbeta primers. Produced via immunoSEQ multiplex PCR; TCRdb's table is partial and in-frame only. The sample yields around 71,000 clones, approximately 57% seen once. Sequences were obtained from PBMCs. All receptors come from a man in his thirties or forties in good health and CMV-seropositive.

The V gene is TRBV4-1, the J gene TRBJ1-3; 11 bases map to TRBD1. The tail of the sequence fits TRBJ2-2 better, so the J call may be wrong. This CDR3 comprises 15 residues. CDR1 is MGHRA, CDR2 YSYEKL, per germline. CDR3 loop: CASSQWTGGGGELFF. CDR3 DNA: TGCGCCAGCAGCCAATGGACAGGGGGCGGAGGGGAGCTGTTTTTT.

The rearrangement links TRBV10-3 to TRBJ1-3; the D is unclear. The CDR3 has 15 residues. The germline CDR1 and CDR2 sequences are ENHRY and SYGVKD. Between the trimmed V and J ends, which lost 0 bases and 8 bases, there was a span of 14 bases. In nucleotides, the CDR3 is TGTGCCATCAGTGAGTCGAAGTTGGGAGTAGACACCATATATTTT. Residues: CAISESKLGVDTIYF.

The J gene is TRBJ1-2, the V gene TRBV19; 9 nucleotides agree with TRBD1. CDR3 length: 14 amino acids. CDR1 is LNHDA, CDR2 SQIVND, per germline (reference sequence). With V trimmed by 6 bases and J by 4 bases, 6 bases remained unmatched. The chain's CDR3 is CASSNTGGAYGYTF. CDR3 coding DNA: TGTGCCAGTAGCAACACAGGGGGCGCCTATGGCTACACCTTC. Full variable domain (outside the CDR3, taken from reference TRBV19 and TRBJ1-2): DGGITQSPKYLFRKEGQNVTLSCEQNLNHDAMYWYRQDPGQGLRLIYYSQIVNDFQKGDIAEGYSVSREKKESFPLTVTSAQKNPTAFYLCASSNTGGAYGYTFGSGTRLTVV.

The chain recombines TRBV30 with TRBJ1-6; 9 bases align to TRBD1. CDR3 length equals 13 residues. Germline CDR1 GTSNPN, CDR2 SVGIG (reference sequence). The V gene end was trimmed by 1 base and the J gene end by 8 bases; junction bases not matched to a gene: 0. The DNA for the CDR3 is TGTGCCTGGAGTGGGACAGGGGATTCACCCCTCCACTTT. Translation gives CAWSGTGDSPLHF.

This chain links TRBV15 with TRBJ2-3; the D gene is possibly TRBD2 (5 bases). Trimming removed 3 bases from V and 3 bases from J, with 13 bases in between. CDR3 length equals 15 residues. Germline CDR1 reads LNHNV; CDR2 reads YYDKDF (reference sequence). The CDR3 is CATSSGVMGTDTQYF. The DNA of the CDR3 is TGTGCCACCAGCAGCGGGGTGATGGGTACAGATACGCAGTATTTT.

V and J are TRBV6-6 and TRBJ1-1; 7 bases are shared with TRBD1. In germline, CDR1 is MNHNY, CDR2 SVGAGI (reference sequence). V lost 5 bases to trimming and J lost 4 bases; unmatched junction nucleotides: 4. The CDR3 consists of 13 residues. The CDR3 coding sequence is TGTGCCAGCAGTCAACAGGGGATCACTGAAGCTTTCTTT. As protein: CASSQQGITEAFF.

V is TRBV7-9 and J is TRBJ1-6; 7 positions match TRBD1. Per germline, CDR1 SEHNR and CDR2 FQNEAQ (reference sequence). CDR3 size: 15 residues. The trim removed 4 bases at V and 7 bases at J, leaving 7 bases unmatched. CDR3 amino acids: CASSYRQGRNSPLHF. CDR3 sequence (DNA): TGTGCCAGCAGCTACCGACAGGGTCGGAATTCACCCCTCCACTTT.

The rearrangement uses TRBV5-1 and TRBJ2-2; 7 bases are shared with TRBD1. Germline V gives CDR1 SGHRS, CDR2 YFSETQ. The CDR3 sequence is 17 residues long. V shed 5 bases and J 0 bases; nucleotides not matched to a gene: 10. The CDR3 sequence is CASRDGTEYSNTGELFF. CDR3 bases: TGCGCCAGCAGGGATGGGACAGAATATTCGAACACCGGGGAGCTGTTTTTT.

The CDR3 is CASSGQSGADTQYF. DNA for the CDR3: TGTGCCAGCAGTGGGCAGAGTGGAGCAGATACGCAGTATTTT. The chain couples TRBV6-1 to TRBJ2-3; no clear D. In germline, CDR1 is MNHNS, CDR2 SASEGT. The CDR3 consists of 14 residues. Trimming removed 4 bases from V and 4 bases from J, with 12 bases in between.

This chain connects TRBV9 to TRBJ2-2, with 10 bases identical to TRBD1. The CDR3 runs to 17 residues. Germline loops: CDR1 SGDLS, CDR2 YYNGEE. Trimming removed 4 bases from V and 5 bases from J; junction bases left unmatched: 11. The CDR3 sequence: CASSHTGGDRGTGELFF. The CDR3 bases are TGTGCCAGCAGCCACACCGGGGGGGACAGGGGAACCGGGGAGCTGTTTTTT.

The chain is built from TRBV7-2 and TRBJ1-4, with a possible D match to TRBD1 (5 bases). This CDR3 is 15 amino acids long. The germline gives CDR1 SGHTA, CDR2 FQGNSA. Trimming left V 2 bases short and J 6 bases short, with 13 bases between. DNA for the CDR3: TGTGCCAGCAGCTTAAACTCAGGGATGTATGAAAAACTGTTTTTT. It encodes CASSLNSGMYEKLFF.

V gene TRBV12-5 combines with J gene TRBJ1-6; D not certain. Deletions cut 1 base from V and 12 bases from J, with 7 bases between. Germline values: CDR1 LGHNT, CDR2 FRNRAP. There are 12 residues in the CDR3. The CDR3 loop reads CASGLADLPLHF. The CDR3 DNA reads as TGTGCTAGTGGTTTGGCGGACTTACCCCTCCACTTT.

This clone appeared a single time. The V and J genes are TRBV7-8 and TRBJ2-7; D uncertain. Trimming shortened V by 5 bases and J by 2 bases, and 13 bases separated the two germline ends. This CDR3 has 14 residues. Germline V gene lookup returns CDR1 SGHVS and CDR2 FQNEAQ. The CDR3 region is CASSTQAPAYEQYF. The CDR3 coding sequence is TGTGCCAGCAGCACGCAGGCACCCGCCTACGAGCAGTACTTC.

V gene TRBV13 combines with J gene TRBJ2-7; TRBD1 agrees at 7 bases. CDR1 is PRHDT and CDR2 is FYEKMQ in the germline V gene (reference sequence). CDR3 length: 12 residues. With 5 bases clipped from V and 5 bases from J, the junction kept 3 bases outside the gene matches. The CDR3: CASSQGGNEQYF. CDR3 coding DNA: TGTGCCAGCAGCCAAGGGGGCAACGAGCAGTACTTC.

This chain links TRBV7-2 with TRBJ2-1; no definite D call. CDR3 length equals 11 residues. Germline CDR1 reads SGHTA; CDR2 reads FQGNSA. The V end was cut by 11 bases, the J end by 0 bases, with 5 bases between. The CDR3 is CAVSSYNEQFF. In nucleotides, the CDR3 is TGTGCCGTCAGCTCCTACAATGAGCAGTTCTTC. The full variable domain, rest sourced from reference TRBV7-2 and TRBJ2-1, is GAGVSQSPSNKVTEKGKDVELRCDPISGHTALYWYRQSLGQGLEFLIYFQGNSAPDKSGLPSDRFSAERTGGSVSTLTIQRTQQEDSAVYLCAVSSYNEQFFGPGTRLTVL.

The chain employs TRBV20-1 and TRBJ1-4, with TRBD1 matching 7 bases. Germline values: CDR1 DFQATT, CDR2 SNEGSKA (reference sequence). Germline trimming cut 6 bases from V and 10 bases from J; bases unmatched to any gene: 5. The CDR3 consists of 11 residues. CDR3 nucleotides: TGCAGTGCGGGGGACAGCCCAAAACTGTTTTTT. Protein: CSAGDSPKLFF.

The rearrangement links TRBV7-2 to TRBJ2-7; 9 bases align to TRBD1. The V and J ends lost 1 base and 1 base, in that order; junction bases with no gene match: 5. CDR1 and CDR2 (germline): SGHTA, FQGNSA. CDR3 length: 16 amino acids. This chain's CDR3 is CASSLGQGEISYEQYF. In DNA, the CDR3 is TGTGCCAGCAGCTTAGGACAGGGGGAGATATCCTACGAGCAGTACTTC.

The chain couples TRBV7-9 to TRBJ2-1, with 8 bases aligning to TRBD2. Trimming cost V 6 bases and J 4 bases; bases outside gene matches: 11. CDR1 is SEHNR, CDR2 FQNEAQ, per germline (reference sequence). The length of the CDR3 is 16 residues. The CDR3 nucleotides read TGTGCCAGCAGACCCCGGGGGGGCCAAACTTACAATGAGCAGTTCTTC. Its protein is CASRPRGGQTYNEQFF. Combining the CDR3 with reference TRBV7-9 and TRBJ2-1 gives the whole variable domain DTGVSQNPRHKITKRGQNVTFRCDPISEHNRLYWYRQTLGQGPEFLTYFQNEAQLEKSRLLSDRFSAERPKGSFSTLEIQRTEQGDSAMYLCASRPRGGQTYNEQFFGPGTRLTVL.

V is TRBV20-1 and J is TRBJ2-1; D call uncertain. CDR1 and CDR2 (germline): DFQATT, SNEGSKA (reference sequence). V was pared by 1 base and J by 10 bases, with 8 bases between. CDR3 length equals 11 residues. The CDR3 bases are TGCAGTGCTAGAGCCCCTTCCGAGCAGTTCTTC. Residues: CSARAPSEQFF.

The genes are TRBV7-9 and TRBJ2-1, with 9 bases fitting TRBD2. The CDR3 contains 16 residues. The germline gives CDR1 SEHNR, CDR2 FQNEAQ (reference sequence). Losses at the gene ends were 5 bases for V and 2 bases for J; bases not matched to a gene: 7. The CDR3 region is CASSGTTSGTYNEQFF. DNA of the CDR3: TGTGCCAGCAGCGGTACGACTAGCGGCACCTACAATGAGCAGTTCTTC.